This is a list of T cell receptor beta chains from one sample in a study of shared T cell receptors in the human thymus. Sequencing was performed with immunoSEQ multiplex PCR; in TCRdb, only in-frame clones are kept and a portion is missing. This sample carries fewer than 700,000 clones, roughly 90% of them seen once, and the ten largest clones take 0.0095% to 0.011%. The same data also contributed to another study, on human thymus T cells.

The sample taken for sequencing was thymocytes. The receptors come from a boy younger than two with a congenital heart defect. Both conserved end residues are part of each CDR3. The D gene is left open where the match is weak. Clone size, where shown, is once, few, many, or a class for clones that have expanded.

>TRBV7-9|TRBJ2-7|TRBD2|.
TGTGCCAGCAGCTTAGCGCTTGGCGGGAGCTACGAGCAGTACTTC
CASSLALGGSYEQYF
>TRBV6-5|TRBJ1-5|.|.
TGTGCCAGCAGAGAGGGCCGGGGGAATCAGCCCCAGCATTTT
CASREGRGNQPQHF
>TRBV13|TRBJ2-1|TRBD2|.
TGTGCCAGCAGCAGAGGACTAGCGAGGCATGAGCAGTTCTTC
CASSRGLARHEQFF
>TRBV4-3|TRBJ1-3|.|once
TGCGCCAGCAGCCAGGAGGGATTCGGAAACACCATATATTTT
CASSQEGFGNTIYF
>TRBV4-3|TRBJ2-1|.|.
TGCGCCAGCAGCCTCCGGGTCAACAGGTACAATGAGCAGTTCTTC
CASSLRVNRYNEQFF
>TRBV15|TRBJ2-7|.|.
TGTGCCACCAGCAGAGAAGAGGGCTTAGGAGGAGAATACGAGCAGTACTTC
CATSREEGLGGEYEQYF
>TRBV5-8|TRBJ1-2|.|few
TGTGCCAGCAGCTTTACACAGGGACGAACCTATGGCTACACCTTC
CASSFTQGRTYGYTF
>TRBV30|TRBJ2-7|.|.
TGTGCCTGGAGGGCAGGGGCCGACGAGCAGTACTTC
CAWRAGADEQYF
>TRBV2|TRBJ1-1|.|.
TGTGCCAGCAGATCACAGGGAAACACTGAAGCTTTCTTT
CASRSQGNTEAFF
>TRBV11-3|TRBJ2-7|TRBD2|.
TGTGCCAGCAGTTATCTTACCGGGACTAGCGCCTACGAGCAGTACTTC
CASSYLTGTSAYEQYF
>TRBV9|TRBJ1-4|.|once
TGTGCCAGCAGCGCGGACAGTTATGAAAAACTGTTTTTT
CASSADSYEKLFF
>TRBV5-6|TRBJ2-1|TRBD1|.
TGTGCCAGCAGCTTGAGAGGGGACAGGGGGCCAAATGAGCAGTTCTTC
CASSLRGDRGPNEQFF
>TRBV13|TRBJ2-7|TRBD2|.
TGTGCCAGCAGCTTAGAGTCCGGGACTAGAGCCTACGAGCAGTACTTC
CASSLESGTRAYEQYF
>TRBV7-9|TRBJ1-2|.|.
TGTGCCAGCAGCTCAGCAACAGGGCCCCCTAACTATGGCTACACCTTC
CASSSATGPPNYGYTF